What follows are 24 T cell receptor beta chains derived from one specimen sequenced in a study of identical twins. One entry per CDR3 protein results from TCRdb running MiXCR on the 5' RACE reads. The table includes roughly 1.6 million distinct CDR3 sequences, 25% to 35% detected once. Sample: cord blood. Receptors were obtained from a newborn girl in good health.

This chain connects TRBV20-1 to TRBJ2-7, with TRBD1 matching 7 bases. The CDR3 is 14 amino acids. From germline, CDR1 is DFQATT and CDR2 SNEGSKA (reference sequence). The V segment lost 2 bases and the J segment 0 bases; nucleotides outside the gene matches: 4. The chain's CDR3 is CSARIGTASYEQYF. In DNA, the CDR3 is TGCAGTGCTAGAATCGGGACAGCCTCCTACGAGCAGTACTTC.

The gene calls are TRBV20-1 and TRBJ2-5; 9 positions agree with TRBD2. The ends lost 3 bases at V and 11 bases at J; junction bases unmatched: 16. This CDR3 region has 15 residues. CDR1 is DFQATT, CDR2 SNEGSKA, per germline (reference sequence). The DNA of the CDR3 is TGCAGTGCTAGTTCTGGGCTAGCGGGAATTTGGGAGCAGTACTTC. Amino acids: CSASSGLAGIWEQYF.

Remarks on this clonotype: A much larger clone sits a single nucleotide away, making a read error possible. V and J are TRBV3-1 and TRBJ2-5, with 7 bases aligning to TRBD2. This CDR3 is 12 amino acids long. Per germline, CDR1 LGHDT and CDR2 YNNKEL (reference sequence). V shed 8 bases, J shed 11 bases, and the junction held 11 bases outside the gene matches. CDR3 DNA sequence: TGTGCCAGCGTCCCCCTAGCGGCCAAGCAGTACTTC. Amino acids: CASVPLAAKQYF.

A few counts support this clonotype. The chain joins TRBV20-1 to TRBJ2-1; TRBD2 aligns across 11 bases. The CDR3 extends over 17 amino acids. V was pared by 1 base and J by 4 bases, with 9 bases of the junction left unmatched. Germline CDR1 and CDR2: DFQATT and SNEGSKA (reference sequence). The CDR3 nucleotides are TGCAGTGCTAGAGTAGGGCTAGCGGGGGGACCGTACAATGAGCAGTTCTTC. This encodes CSARVGLAGGPYNEQFF.

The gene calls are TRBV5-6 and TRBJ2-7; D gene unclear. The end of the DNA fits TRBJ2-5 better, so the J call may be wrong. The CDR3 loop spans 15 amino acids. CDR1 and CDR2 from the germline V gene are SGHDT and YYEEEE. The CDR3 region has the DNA TGTGCCAGCAGCTTGGCTCAAGCCGGAATCGAGACCCAGTACTTC. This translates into CASSLAQAGIETQYF.

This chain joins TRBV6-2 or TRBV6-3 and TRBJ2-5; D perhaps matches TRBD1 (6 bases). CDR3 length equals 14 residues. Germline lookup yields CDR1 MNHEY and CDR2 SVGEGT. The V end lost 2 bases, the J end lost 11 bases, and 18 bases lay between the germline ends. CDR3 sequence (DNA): TGTGCCAGCAGTTACACCCTGCTAGGGGGTGAGCAGTACTTC. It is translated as CASSYTLLGGEQYF.

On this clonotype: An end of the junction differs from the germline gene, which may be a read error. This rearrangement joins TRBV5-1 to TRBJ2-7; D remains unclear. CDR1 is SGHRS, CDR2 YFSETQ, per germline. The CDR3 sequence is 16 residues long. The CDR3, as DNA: TGCGCCTGCAGCCTGATGGATGTGGGGATAGCCTACGAGCAGTACTTC. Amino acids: CACSLMDVGIAYEQYF.

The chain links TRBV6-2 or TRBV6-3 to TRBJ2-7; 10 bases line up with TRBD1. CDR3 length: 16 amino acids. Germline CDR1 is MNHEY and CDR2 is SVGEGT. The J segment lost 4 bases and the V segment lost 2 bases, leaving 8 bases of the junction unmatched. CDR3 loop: CASSYPGTGVRYEQYF. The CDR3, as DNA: TGTGCCAGCAGTTACCCAGGGACAGGGGTAAGGTACGAGCAGTACTTC.

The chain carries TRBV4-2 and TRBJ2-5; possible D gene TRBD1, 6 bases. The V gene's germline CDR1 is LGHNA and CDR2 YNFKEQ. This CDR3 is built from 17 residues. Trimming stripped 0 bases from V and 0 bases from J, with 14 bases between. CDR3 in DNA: TGTGCCAGCAGCCAAGATTCGTACCGGGACAACCAAGAGACCCAGTACTTC. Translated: CASSQDSYRDNQETQYF.

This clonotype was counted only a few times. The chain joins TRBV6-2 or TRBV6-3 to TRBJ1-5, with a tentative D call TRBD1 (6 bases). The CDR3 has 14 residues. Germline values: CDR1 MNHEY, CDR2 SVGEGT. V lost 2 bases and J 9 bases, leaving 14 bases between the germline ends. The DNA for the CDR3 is TGTGCCAGCAGTTACGCACAGGGTTATCGGCCCCAGCATTTT. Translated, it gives CASSYAQGYRPQHF.

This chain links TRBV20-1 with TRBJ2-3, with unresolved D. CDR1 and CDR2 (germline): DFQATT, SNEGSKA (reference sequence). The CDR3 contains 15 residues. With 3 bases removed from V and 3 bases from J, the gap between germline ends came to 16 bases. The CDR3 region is CSARSPSLWTDTQYF. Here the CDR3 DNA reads TGCAGTGCTAGGTCACCGAGCCTTTGGACAGATACGCAGTATTTT.

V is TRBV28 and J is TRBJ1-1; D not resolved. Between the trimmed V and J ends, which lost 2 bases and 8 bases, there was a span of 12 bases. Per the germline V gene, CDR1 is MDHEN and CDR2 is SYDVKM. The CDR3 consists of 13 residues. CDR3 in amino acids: CASSLPRLMEAFF. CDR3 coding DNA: TGTGCCAGCAGTTTACCCCGGCTAATGGAAGCTTTCTTT.

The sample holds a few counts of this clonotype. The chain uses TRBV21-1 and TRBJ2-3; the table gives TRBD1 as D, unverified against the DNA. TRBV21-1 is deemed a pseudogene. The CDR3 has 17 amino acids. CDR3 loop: CASSKSRAVPPTDTQYF. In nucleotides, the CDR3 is TGTGCCAGCAGCAAATCGCGGGCAGTTCCCCCCACAGATACGCAGTATTTT.

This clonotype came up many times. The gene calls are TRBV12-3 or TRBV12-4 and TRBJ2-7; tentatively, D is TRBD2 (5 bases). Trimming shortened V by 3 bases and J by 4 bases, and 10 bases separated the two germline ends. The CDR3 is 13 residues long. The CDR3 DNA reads TGTGCCAGCAGTTTTACCAGCGGATACGAGCAGTACTTC. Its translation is CASSFTSGYEQYF.

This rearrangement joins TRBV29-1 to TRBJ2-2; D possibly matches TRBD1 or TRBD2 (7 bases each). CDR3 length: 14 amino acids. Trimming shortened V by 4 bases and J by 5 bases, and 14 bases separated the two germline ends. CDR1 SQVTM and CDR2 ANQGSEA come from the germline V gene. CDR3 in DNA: TGCAGCGTTGGGGAGGGGGCGCGAACCGGGGAGCTGTTTTTT. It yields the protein CSVGEGARTGELFF.

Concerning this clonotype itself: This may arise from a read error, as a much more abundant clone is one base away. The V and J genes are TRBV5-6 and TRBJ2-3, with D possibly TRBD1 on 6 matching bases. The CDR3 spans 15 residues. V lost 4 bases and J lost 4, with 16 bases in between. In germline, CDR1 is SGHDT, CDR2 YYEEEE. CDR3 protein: CASSGGHPYPDTQYF. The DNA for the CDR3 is TGTGCCAGCAGCGGGGGACACCCGTACCCAGATACGCAGTATTTT.

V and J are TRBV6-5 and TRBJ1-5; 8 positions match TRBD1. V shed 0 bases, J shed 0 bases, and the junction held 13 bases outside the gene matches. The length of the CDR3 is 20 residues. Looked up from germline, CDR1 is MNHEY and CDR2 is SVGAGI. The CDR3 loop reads CASSYSTGTGQGYSNQPQHF. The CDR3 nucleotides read TGTGCCAGCAGTTACTCGACTGGGACAGGCCAGGGGTATAGCAATCAGCCCCAGCATTTT.

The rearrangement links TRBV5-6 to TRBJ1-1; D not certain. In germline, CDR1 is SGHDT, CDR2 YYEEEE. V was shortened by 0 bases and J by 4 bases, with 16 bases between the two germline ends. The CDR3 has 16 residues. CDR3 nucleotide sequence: TGTGCCAGCAGCTTGGCACCAGGCAAATTGGGCACTGAAGCTTTCTTT. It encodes CASSLAPGKLGTEAFF. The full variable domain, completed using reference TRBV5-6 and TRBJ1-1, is DAGVTQSPTHLIKTRGQQVTLRCSPKSGHDTVSWYQQALGQGPQFIFQYYEEEERQRGNFPDRFSGHQFPNYSSELNVNALLLGDSALYLCASSLAPGKLGTEAFFGQGTRLTVV.

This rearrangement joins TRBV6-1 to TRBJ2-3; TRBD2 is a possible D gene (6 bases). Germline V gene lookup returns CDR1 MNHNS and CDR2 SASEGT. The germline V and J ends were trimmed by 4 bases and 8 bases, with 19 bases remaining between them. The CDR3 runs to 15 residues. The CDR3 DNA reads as TGTGCCAGCAGTGGAGACCAGATCGGGGGATTTACGCAGTATTTT. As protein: CASSGDQIGGFTQYF.

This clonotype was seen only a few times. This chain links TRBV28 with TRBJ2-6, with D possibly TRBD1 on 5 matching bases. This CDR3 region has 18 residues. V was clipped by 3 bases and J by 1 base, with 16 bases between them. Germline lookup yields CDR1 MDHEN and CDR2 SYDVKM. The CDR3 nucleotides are TGTGCCAGCAGTTTCCGACAGATAGGGGAATCTGGGGCCAACGTCCTGACTTTC. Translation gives CASSFRQIGESGANVLTF.

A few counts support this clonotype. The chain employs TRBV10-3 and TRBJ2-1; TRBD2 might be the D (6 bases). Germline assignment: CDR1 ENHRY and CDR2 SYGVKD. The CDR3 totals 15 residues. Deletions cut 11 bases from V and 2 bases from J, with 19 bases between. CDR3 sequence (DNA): TGTGCCGCTTCGGAACGCGGGAATCCCTACAATGAGCAGTTCTTC. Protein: CAASERGNPYNEQFF.

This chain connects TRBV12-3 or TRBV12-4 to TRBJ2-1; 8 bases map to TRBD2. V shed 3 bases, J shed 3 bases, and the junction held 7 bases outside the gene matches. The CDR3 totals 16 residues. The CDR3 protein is CASSFLGGAHYNEQFF. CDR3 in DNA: TGTGCCAGCAGTTTTCTCGGGGGGGCTCACTACAATGAGCAGTTCTTC.

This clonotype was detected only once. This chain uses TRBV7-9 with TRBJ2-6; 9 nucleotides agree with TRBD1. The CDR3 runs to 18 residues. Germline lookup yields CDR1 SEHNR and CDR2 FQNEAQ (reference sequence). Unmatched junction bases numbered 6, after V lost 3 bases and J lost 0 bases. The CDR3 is CASSFPGTGPSGANVLTF. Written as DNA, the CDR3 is TGTGCCAGCAGCTTCCCAGGGACAGGGCCCTCTGGGGCCAACGTCCTGACTTTC.

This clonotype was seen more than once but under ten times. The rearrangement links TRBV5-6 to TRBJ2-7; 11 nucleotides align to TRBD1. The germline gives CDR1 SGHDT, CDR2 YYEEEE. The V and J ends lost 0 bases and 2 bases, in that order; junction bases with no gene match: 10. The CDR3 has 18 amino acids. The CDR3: CASSLVYFAGQGAYEQYF. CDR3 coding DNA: TGTGCCAGCAGCTTGGTATATTTCGCGGGACAGGGGGCCTACGAGCAGTACTTC.